This T cell receptor (beta chain) was captured by sequencing in a study of Ad26.COV2.S vaccination and SARS-CoV-2 variants. Produced via immunoSEQ multiplex PCR; TCRdb's table is partial and in-frame only. The sample lists hundreds of thousands of clones, more than 80% occurring once. This CDR3 comprises 12 residues. Trimming removed 0 bases at V and 4 bases at J, with 6 bases between. Germline-derived CDR1 and CDR2 are GTSNPN and SVGIG (reference sequence). The sample's treatment: around 19 received Ad26.COV2.S at low or high dose, single or two shots; about 5 received placebo; per-sample allocation not given. The study sampled participants on day 63 after the first vaccine or placebo injection. For this clone: Other nucleotide sequences in the sample specify the same CDR3.

This material consisted of peripheral blood, taken in a trial of Ad26.COV2.S vaccine versus placebo. This TCR was sampled from a person aged 18 to 65 who received the Ad26.COV2.S COVID-19 vaccine or a placebo. This chain links TRBV30 with TRBJ1-2; D is ambiguous. The CDR3 DNA is TGTGCCTGGAGTGTAACGGGCTATGGCTACACCTTC. It yields the protein CAWSVTGYGYTF.